The clone carrying this TCR beta chain came up once. Germline values: CDR1 MDHEN, CDR2 SYDVKM. CDR3 length: 14 residues. Trimming cost V 6 bases and J 5 bases; bases outside gene matches: 7. This sample is part of a study of blood T cell repertoires in COVID-19. Measured with immunoSEQ multiplex PCR; TCRdb has only the in-frame clones, and not every one. Of 250,000 to 300,000 clones in the sample, roughly 92% were seen once. The source of this sequence is a woman aged 30 to 39 with COVID-19, enrolled during active disease. The chain employs TRBV28 and TRBJ2-7; 10 bases map to TRBD2. The sequenced sample was peripheral blood. CDR3 bases: TGTGCCAGCAGCCCGCCGGGACTAGCGAACGAGCAGTACTTC. Translated: CASSPPGLANEQYF.